The 17 T cell receptor beta chains given below trace back to one sample, sequenced in a study of T cell clonotyping in hematopoietic cell transplantation. Sequencing used immunoSEQ multiplex PCR; TCRdb keeps in-frame clones, though not all of them. The sample has approximately 8,000 clones, approximately 92% seen once; the top ten hold around 4.5%. The sample here was PBMCs, taken 180 days after allogeneic stem cell transplant. Receptors were obtained from a female patient aged 50-59 years who had an allogeneic stem cell transplant from an unrelated donor, so the T cells may come from the graft donor. Some clones in this sample may be carry-over from other donors' samples.

The CDR3 nucleotides read TGTGCCAGCAGCCCCGGGGGGGGAGCAGATACGCAGTATTTT. It specifies CASSPGGGADTQYF. The rearrangement links TRBV7-2 to TRBJ2-3; TRBD2 matches 8 bases. The length of the CDR3 is 14 residues. V gave up 5 bases and J gave up 4 bases; unmatched junction bases: 5. CDR1 is SGHTA, CDR2 FQGNSA, per germline.

The chain links TRBV2 to TRBJ1-1, with D tentatively TRBD1 (5 bases). Between the trimmed V and J ends, which lost 8 bases and 0 bases, there was a span of 10 bases. The CDR3 is 13 residues long. CDR1 and CDR2 from the germline V gene are SNHLY and FYNNEI. CDR3 protein: CASERGLNTEAFF. The CDR3 region has the DNA TGTGCCAGCGAGCGGGGCCTGAACACTGAAGCTTTCTTT.

The V and J genes are TRBV4-1 and TRBJ2-7; 11 bases map to TRBD2. Germline trimming cut 5 bases from V and 2 bases from J; bases unmatched to any gene: 8. The germline V gene has CDR1 MGHRA and CDR2 YSYEKL. The CDR3 spans 16 residues. DNA of the CDR3: TGCGCCAGCAGCAAAATGAAACTAGCGGGGGCCTACGAGCAGTACTTC. Translating gives CASSKMKLAGAYEQYF.

The chain links TRBV6-5 to TRBJ1-4; 8 bases are shared with TRBD1. Germline CDR1 and CDR2: MNHEY and SVGAGI. This CDR3 spans 14 amino acids. The junction had 8 bases not matched to a gene; V was cut back by 6 bases and J by 8 bases. CDR3 sequence: CASRSGQGREKLFF. CDR3 bases: TGTGCCAGCAGATCTGGACAGGGCAGAGAAAAACTGTTTTTT.

The chain couples TRBV7-2 to TRBJ1-3; D uncertain. The V end lost 0 bases, the J end lost 1 base, and 4 bases lay between the germline ends. This CDR3 is built from 14 residues. Germline assignment: CDR1 SGHTA and CDR2 FQGNSA. The DNA for the CDR3 is TGTGCCAGCAGCTTAGCGGGGTCTGGAAACACCATATATTTT. It is translated as CASSLAGSGNTIYF.

The rearrangement joins TRBV6-5 to TRBJ1-2, with a tentative D call TRBD1 (6 bases). The CDR3 is 14 amino acids. In germline, CDR1 is MNHEY, CDR2 SVGAGI. V lost 2 bases and J lost 4, with 11 bases in between. DNA of the CDR3: TGTGCCAGCAGTTACGAGGGGGATATCTATGGCTACACCTTC. Translated, it gives CASSYEGDIYGYTF.

The chain links TRBV7-8 to TRBJ2-6, with 14 bases that match TRBD2. The length of the CDR3 is 19 residues. V trimming: 1 base; J trimming: 1 base; junction bases outside the gene matches: 3. Germline V CDR1 and CDR2: SGHVS, FQNEAQ. The DNA for the CDR3 is TGTGCCAGCAGCTTAGGCCGGACTAGCGGGAGGTCTGGGGCCAACGTCCTGACTTTC. Translation gives CASSLGRTSGRSGANVLTF.

CDR3 residues: CASRTTGSSYNSPLHF. The CDR3 DNA sequence: TGTGCCAGCAGAACTACAGGGAGCTCCTATAATTCACCCCTCCACTTT. The J gene is TRBJ1-6, the V gene TRBV7-9; a weak D match, TRBD1 (6 bases). Trimming left V 6 bases short and J 0 bases short, with 12 bases between. Germline V lookup: CDR1 SEHNR, CDR2 FQNEAQ (reference sequence). The CDR3 extends over 16 amino acids.

The rearrangement uses TRBV29-1 and TRBJ2-5; 13 bases fit TRBD2. Germline-derived CDR1 and CDR2 are SQVTM and ANQGSEA. The CDR3 totals 14 residues. V lost 7 bases to trimming and J lost 5 bases; unmatched junction nucleotides: 7. The CDR3 is CSALRLAGGETQYF. CDR3 sequence (DNA): TGCAGCGCCCTGAGACTAGCGGGGGGTGAGACCCAGTACTTC.

This clone has more than one count but fewer than ten. This chain joins TRBV5-1 and TRBJ2-5; D is possibly TRBD1 or TRBD2 (5 bases each). With 4 bases removed from V and 5 bases from J, the gap between germline ends came to 18 bases. Germline CDR1 and CDR2: SGHRS and YFSETQ. This CDR3 is built from 15 residues. CDR3 nucleotides: TGCGCCAGCAGCCACAATCCAGGGAGACGGGAGACCCAGTACTTC. Amino acids: CASSHNPGRRETQYF. The full variable domain, in which reference TRBV5-1 and TRBJ2-5 provide the parts outside the CDR3, is KAGVTQTPRYLIKTRGQQVTLSCSPISGHRSVSWYQQTPGQGLQFLFEYFSETQRNKGNFPGRFSGRQFSNSRSEMNVSTLELGDSALYLCASSHNPGRRETQYFGPGTRLLVL.

The rearrangement uses TRBV10-1 and TRBJ2-1; no clear D. The V end was cut by 3 bases, the J end by 9 bases, with 6 bases between. The CDR3 has 11 amino acids. From germline, CDR1 is WNHNN and CDR2 SYGVQD (reference sequence). The CDR3 region has the DNA TGCGCCAGCAGTGACGAGAGTGAGCAGTTCTTC. This codes for CASSDESEQFF.

The genes are TRBV27 and TRBJ2-7; D unresolved. V was pared by 7 bases and J by 0 bases, with 16 bases between. The CDR3 consists of 15 residues. The V gene's germline CDR1 is MNHEY and CDR2 SMNVEV (reference sequence). CDR3 sequence: CASKSDGPGSYEQYF. For the CDR3, the DNA is TGTGCCAGCAAATCCGACGGACCCGGCTCCTACGAGCAGTACTTC.

The J gene is TRBJ1-2, the V gene TRBV11-2; no firm D call. V was clipped by 5 bases and J by 8 bases, with 18 bases between them. The CDR3 is 14 amino acids. The germline V gene has CDR1 SGHAT and CDR2 FQNNGV. The CDR3 region has the DNA TGTGCCAGCAGCCCCCGACAAGGAGGTCGCGGCTACACCTTC. It translates to CASSPRQGGRGYTF.

V and J are TRBV20-1 and TRBJ1-1, with unresolved D. The CDR3 has 11 amino acids. The germline V gene encodes CDR1 DFQATT and CDR2 SNEGSKA (reference sequence). Trimming pared 4 bases from V and 1 base from J, leaving 4 bases between. Here the CDR3 DNA reads TGCAGTGCTAACGGGAACACTGAAGCTTTCTTT. Protein product: CSANGNTEAFF.

V usage is TRBV7-6 and J usage is TRBJ2-6; D is unclear. CDR1 is SGHVS and CDR2 is FNYEAQ in the germline V gene. This CDR3 has 13 amino acids. The germline V and J ends were trimmed by 1 base and 3 bases, with 1 base remaining between them. CDR3 region: CASSLVGANVLTF. The CDR3 nucleotides read TGTGCCAGCAGCTTAGTTGGGGCCAACGTCCTGACTTTC.

The chain couples TRBV5-8 to TRBJ1-5, with unresolved D. The CDR3 length is 15 residues. V lost 0 bases, J lost 0 bases, and 7 bases lay in between. The germline gives CDR1 SGHTS, CDR2 YDEGEE. The CDR3 DNA follows: TGTGCCAGCAGCTTGGCTTCCTATAGCAATCAGCCCCAGCATTTT. Translation: CASSLASYSNQPQHF.

This sequence joins TRBV19 and TRBJ2-1; D is perhaps TRBD2 (6 bases). The germline CDR1 and CDR2 sequences are LNHDA and SQIVND (reference sequence). There are 16 residues in the CDR3. Trimming shortened V by 5 bases and J by 9 bases, and 23 bases separated the two germline ends. The DNA for the CDR3 is TGTGCCAGTAGTTCCTGGACTACTATCAACCTCGGTGAGCAGTTCTTC. This codes for CASSSWTTINLGEQFF.